The 5 T cell receptor beta chains presented below share a single source sample, sequenced in a study of type 1 and type 2 diabetes patients. Genomic DNA was the PCR template. Amplification of the beta chain CDR3 used 30 forward and 13 reverse multiplex primers. MiXCR, applied by TCRdb to the multiplex PCR reads, yields one record per CDR3 protein. The data show fewer than 350,000 distinct CDR3 sequences, with roughly 48% seen just once and roughly 13% held by the top ten. What was sequenced was peripheral blood mononuclear cells (PBMCs). The receptors come from a man in his late teens or twenties with type 2 diabetes.

This clonotype appeared a few times. The chain carries TRBV7-8 and TRBJ2-1; D is undetermined. The germline gives CDR1 SGHVS, CDR2 FQNEAQ. V dropped 2 bases and J dropped 6 bases, with 8 bases sitting between them. The CDR3 runs 13 residues. CDR3: CASSLFDSNEQFF. CDR3 bases: TGTGCCAGCAGCTTATTTGACTCCAATGAGCAGTTCTTC. Full variable domain (remainder filled in from reference TRBV7-8 and TRBJ2-1): GAGVSQSPRYKVAKRGQDVALRCDPISGHVSLFWYQQALGQGPEFLTYFQNEAQLDKSGLPSDRFFAERPEGSVSTLKIQRTQQEDSAVYLCASSLFDSNEQFFGPGTRLTVL.

Of note for this clonotype: One junction end does not reproduce the germline sequence, and a read error may be involved. J is TRBJ1-2 and V is TRBV20-1; no clear D gene. Germline assignment: CDR1 DFQATT and CDR2 SNEGSKA (reference sequence). This CDR3 region has 13 residues. As DNA, the CDR3 is TGCAGTGCCCAGTCCAGGAGAAACTATGGCCACACCTTC. Amino acids: CSAQSRRNYGHTF.

The chain joins TRBV28 to TRBJ2-7; possible D gene TRBD2, 6 bases. Germline CDR1 reads MDHEN; CDR2 reads SYDVKM. The CDR3 is 13 residues long. V was pared by 6 bases and J by 2 bases, with 11 bases between. The CDR3 region has the DNA TGTGCCAGCAGGGGGGGTCCAACCTACGAGCAGTACTTC. Residues: CASRGGPTYEQYF.

The chain is built from TRBV20-1 and TRBJ1-2; weak D call: TRBD1 (5 bases). The CDR3 spans 12 residues. Trimming stripped 5 bases from V and 8 bases from J, with 15 bases between. Germline CDR1 DFQATT, CDR2 SNEGSKA (reference sequence). The CDR3 region has the DNA TGCAGTGCTGGTCAAGGGGCGCGCGGCTACACCTTC. It codes for CSAGQGARGYTF.

The chain combines TRBV12-3 or TRBV12-4 with TRBJ2-2; TRBD2 matches at 14 bases. The CDR3 contains 18 residues. V shed 5 bases, J shed 3 bases, and the junction held 8 bases outside the gene matches. The CDR3 DNA sequence: TGTGCCAGCAGTCTAGGGACTAGCGGGAGCTTAGACACCGGGGAGCTGTTTTTT. Protein: CASSLGTSGSLDTGELFF.